The clone carrying this TCR beta chain was observed many times. Its antigen is unidentified. Compared with germline, one end of the junction differs, possibly owing to a read error. This sample is drawn from a study of identical twins. TCRdb re-analysed the 5' RACE reads in MiXCR, keeping a single row per CDR3 protein. The sample consists of around 650,000 distinct CDR3 sequences, under 8.5% of them appearing once. The CDR3 runs 15 residues. Germline lookup yields CDR1 SGDLS and CDR2 YYNGEE. Study observations and caveats: Modelling approaches yielded underestimates of out-of-frame TCR alpha sharing between monozygotic twins. Cord blood beta clonotypes present at high abundance carried fewer insertions; no such pattern appeared in memory repertoires. Twin-shared out-of-frame alpha sequences were enriched for low generation probability.

These same data were also listed under a study on yellow fever vaccine responses in identical twins.

The TCR sequence derives from a woman aged 18-29 years in good health. Sequencing was carried out using PBMCs. The gene calls are TRBV9 and TRBJ2-1, with TRBD2 matching 10 bases. The CDR3 region has the DNA TGCGCCAGCAGCCCATTAGCGGGAGGTGGGAATGAGCAGTTCTTC. Residues: CASSPLAGGGNEQFF. The variable domain in full, with the rest retrieved from reference TRBV9 and TRBJ2-1, is DSGVTQTPKHLITATGQRVTLRCSPRSGDLSVYWYQQSLDQGLQFLIQYYNGEERAKGNILERFSAQQFPDLHSELNLSSLELGDSALYFCASSPLAGGGNEQFFGPGTRLTVL.